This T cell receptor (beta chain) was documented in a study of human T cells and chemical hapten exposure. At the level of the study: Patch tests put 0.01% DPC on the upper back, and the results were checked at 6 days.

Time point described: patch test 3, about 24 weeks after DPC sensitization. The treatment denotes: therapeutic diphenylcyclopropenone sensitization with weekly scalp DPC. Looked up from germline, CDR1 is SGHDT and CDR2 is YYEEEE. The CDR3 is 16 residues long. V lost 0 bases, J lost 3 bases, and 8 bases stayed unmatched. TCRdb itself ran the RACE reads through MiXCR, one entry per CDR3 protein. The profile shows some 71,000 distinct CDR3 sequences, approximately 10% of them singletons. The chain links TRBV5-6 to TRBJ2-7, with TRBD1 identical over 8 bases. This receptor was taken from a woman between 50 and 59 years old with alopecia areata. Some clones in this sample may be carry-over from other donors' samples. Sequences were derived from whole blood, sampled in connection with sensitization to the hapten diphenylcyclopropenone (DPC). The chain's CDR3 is CASSLDWAGQVYEQYF. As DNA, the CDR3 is TGTGCCAGCAGCTTGGACTGGGCGGGACAGGTCTACGAGCAGTACTTC.